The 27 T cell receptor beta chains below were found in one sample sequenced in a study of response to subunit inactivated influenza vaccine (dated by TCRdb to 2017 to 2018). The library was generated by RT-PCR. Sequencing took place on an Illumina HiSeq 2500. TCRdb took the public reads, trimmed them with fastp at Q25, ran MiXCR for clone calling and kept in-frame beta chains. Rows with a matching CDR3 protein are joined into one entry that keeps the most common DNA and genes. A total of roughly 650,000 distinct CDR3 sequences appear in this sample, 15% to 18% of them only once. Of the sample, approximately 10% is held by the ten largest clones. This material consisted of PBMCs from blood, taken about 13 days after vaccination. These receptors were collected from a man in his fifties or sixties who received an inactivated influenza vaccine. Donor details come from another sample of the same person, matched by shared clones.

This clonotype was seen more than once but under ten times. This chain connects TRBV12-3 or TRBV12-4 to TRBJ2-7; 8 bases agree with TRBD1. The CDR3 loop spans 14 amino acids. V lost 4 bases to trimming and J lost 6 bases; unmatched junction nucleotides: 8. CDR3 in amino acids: CASSSGQGPAEQYF. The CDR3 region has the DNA TGTGCCAGCAGTTCCGGACAGGGACCAGCCGAGCAGTACTTC.

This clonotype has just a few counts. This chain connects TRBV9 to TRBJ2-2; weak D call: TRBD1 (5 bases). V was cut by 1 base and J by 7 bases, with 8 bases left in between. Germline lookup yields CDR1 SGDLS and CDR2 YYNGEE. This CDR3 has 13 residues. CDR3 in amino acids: CASSVRGSGELFF. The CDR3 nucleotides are TGTGCCAGCAGCGTAAGGGGCAGCGGGGAGCTGTTTTTT.

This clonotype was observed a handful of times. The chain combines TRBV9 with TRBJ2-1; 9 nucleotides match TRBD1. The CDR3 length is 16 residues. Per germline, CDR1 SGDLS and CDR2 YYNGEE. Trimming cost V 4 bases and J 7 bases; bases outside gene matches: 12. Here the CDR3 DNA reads TGTGCCAGCAGCCTTAGTCAGGGACAGGGAGTAAATGAGCAGTTCTTC. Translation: CASSLSQGQGVNEQFF. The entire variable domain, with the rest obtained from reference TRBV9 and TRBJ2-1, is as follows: DSGVTQTPKHLITATGQRVTLRCSPRSGDLSVYWYQQSLDQGLQFLIQYYNGEERAKGNILERFSAQQFPDLHSELNLSSLELGDSALYFCASSLSQGQGVNEQFFGPGTRLTVL.

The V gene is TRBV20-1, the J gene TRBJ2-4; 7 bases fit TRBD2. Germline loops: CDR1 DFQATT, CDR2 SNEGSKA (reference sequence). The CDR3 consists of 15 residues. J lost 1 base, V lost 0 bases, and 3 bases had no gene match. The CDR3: CSARDGGEAKNIQYF. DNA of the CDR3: TGCAGTGCTAGAGATGGGGGGGAGGCCAAAAACATTCAGTACTTC.

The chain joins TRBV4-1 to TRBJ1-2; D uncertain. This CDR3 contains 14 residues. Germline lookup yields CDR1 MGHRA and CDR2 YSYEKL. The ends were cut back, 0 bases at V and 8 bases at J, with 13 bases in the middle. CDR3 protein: CASSQDWGKGGYTF. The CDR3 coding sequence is TGCGCCAGCAGCCAAGATTGGGGAAAAGGGGGCTACACCTTC.

The CDR3 DNA reads TGTGCCAGCAGTTACTCGAGATTCAGAAGCAATCAGCCCCAGCATTTT. Encoded protein: CASSYSRFRSNQPQHF. J is TRBJ1-5 and V is TRBV6-2 or TRBV6-3; D is uncertain. V was pared by 0 bases and J by 1 base, with 10 bases between. The CDR3 covers 16 residues. Germline loops: CDR1 MNHEY, CDR2 SVGEGT.

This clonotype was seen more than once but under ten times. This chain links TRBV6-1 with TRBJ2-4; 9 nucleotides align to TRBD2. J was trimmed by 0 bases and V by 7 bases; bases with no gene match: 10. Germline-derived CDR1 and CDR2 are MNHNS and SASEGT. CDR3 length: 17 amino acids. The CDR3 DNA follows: TGTGCCAGCACCATAGGGCTAGCGGGAATAGCCAAAAACATTCAGTACTTC. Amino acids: CASTIGLAGIAKNIQYF.

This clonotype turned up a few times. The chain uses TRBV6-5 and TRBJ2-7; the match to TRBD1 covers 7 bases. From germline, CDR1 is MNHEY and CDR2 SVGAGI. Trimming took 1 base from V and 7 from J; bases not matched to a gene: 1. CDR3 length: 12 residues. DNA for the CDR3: TGTGCCAGCAGTTACTACAGGGGAGAGCAGTACTTC. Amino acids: CASSYYRGEQYF.

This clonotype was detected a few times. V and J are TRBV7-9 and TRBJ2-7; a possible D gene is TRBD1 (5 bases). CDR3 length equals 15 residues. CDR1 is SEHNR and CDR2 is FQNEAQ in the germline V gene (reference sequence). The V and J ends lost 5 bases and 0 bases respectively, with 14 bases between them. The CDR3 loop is CASSMIPDISYEQYF. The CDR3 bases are TGTGCCAGCAGCATGATCCCGGACATCTCCTACGAGCAGTACTTC.

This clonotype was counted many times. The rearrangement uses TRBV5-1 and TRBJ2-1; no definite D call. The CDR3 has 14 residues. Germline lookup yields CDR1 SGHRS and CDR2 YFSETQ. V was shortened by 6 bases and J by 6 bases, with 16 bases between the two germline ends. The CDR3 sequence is CASTANPPLNEQFF. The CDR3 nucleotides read TGCGCCAGCACGGCTAACCCCCCGCTCAATGAGCAGTTCTTC.

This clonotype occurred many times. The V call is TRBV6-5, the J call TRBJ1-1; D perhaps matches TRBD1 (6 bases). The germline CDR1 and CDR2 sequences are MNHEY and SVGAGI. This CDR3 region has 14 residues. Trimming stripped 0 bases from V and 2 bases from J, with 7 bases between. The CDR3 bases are TGTGCCAGCAGTTACTCGACAGGAAACACTGAAGCTTTCTTT. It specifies CASSYSTGNTEAFF.

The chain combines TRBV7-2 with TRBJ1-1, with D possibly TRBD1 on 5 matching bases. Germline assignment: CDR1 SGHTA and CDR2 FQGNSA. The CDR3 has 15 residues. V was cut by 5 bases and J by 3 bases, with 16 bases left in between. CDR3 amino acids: CASSLQAEWDTEAFF. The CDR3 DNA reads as TGTGCCAGCAGCCTACAGGCAGAGTGGGACACTGAAGCTTTCTTT.

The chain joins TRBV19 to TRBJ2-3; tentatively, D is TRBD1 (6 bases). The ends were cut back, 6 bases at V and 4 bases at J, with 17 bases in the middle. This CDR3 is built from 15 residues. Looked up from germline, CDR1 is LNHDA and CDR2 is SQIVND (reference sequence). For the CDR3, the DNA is TGTGCCAGTAGACCGGCGCCAGGGGAGTCAGATACGCAGTATTTT. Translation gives CASRPAPGESDTQYF.

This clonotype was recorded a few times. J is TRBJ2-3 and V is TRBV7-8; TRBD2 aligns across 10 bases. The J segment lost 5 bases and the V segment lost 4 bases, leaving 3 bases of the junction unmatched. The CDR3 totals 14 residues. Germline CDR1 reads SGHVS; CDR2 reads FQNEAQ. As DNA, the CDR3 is TGTGCCAGCAGCTCGGGACTAGCGATAGATACGCAGTATTTT. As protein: CASSSGLAIDTQYF. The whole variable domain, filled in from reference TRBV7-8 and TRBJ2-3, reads GAGVSQSPRYKVAKRGQDVALRCDPISGHVSLFWYQQALGQGPEFLTYFQNEAQLDKSGLPSDRFFAERPEGSVSTLKIQRTQQEDSAVYLCASSSGLAIDTQYFGPGTRLTVL.

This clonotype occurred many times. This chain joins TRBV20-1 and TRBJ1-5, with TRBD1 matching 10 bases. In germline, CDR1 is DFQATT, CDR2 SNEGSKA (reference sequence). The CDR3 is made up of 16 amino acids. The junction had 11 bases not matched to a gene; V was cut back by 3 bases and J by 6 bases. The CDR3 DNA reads TGCAGTGCTAGGGTCGAGACAGGGGGCCGGAGTCAGCCCCAGCATTTT. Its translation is CSARVETGGRSQPQHF.

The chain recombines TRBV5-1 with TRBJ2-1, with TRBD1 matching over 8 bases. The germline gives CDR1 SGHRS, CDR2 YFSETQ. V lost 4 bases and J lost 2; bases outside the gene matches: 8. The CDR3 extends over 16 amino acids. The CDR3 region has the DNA TGCGCCAGCAGCGACGCACCGGGACAGGCCTACAATGAGCAGTTCTTC. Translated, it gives CASSDAPGQAYNEQFF.

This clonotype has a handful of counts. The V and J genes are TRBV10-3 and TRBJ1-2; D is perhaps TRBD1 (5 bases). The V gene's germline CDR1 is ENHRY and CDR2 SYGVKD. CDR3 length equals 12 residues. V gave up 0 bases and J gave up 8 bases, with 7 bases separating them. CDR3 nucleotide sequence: TGTGCCATCAGTGAGTCTCCAGGGGGCTACACCTTC. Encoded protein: CAISESPGGYTF.

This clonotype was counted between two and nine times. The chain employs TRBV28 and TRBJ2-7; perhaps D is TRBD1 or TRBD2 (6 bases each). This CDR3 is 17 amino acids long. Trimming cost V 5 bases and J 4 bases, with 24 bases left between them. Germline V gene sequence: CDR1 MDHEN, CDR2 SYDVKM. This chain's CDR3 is CASSPINGWQGRYEQYF. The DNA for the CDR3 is TGTGCCAGCAGTCCAATAAATGGGTGGCAGGGGAGGTACGAGCAGTACTTC.

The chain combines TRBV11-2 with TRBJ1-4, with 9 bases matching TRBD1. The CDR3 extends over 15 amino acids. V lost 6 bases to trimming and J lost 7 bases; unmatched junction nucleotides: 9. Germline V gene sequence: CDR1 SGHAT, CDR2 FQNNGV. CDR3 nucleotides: TGTGCCAGCAGTCAACCGGGACAGGGACGTGAAAAACTGTTTTTT. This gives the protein CASSQPGQGREKLFF.

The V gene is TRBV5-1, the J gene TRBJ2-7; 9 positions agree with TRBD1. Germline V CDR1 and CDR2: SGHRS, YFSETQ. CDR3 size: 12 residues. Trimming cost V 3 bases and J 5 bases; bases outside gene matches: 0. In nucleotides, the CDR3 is TGCGCCAGCAGCTACAGGGGGCACGAGCAGTACTTC. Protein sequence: CASSYRGHEQYF.

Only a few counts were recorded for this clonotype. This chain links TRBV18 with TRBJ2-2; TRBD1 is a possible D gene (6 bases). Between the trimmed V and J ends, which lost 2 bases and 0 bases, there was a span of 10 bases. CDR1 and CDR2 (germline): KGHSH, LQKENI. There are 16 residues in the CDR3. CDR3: CASSPTQGSNTGELFF. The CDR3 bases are TGTGCCAGCTCACCAACCCAGGGGTCGAACACCGGGGAGCTGTTTTTT.

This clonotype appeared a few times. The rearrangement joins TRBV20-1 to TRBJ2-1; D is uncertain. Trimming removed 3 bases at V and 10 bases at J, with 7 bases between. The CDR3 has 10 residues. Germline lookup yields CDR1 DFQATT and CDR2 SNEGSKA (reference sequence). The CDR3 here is CSASPVEQFF. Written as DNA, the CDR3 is TGCAGTGCTAGTCCAGTGGAGCAGTTCTTC.

The CDR3 region is CASSQRWGPTGELFF. In DNA form, the CDR3 reads TGTGCCAGCAGCCAACGCTGGGGGCCCACCGGGGAGCTGTTTTTT. This rearrangement joins TRBV3-1 to TRBJ2-2; tentatively, D is TRBD1 (6 bases). V shed 2 bases and J shed 4 bases, with 11 bases lying between them. This CDR3 is 15 amino acids long. CDR1 and CDR2 (germline): LGHDT, YNNKEL (reference sequence).

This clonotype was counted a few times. CDR3 amino acids: CASRYRSDTTFTDTQYF. Written as DNA, the CDR3 is TGTGCCAGCAGGTACCGATCGGACACCACATTCACAGATACGCAGTATTTT. The rearrangement links TRBV6-5 to TRBJ2-3; possibly TRBD1 for D (5 bases). This CDR3 has 17 residues. Germline CDR1 reads MNHEY; CDR2 reads SVGAGI. Trimming stripped 6 bases from V and 2 bases from J, with 21 bases between.

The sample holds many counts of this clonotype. CDR3 bases: TGTGCCACCAGTGACCCCGGGACAGGGGTCGGTGAGCAGTACTTC. Its translation: CATSDPGTGVGEQYF. V and J are TRBV24-1 and TRBJ2-7; TRBD1 agrees at 10 bases. There are 15 residues in the CDR3. The J segment lost 7 bases and the V segment lost 4 bases, leaving 9 bases of the junction unmatched. In germline, CDR1 is KGHDR, CDR2 SFDVKD.

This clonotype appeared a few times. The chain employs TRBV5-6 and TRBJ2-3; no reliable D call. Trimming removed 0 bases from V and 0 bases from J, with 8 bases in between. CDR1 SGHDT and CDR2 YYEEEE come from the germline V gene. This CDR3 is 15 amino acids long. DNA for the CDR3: TGTGCCAGCAGCTTGGCTGCCTCTAGCACAGATACGCAGTATTTT. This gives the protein CASSLAASSTDTQYF. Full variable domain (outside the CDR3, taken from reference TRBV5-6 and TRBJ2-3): DAGVTQSPTHLIKTRGQQVTLRCSPKSGHDTVSWYQQALGQGPQFIFQYYEEEERQRGNFPDRFSGHQFPNYSSELNVNALLLGDSALYLCASSLAASSTDTQYFGPGTRLTVL.

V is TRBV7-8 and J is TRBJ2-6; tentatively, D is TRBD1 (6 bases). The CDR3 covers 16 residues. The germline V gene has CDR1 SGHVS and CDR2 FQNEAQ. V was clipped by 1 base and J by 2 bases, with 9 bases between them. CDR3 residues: CASSLEGGTGANVLTF. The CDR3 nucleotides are TGTGCCAGCAGCTTAGAAGGGGGTACTGGGGCCAACGTCCTGACTTTC.